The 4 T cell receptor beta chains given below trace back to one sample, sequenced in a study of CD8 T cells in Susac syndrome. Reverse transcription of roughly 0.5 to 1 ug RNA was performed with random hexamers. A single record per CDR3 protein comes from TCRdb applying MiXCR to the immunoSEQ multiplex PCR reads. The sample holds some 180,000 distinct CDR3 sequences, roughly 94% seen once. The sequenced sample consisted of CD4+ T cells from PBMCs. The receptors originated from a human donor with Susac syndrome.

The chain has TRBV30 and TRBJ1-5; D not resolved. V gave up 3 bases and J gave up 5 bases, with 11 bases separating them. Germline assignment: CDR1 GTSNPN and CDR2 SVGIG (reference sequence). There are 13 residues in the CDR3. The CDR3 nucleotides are TGTGCCTGGAGCGCCGACGGAGATCAGCCCCAGCATTTT. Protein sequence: CAWSADGDQPQHF.

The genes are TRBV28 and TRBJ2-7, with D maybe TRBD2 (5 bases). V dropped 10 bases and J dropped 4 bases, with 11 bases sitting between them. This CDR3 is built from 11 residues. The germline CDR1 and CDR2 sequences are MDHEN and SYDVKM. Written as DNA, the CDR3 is TGTGCCACCAAGGGAGAGTACGAGCAGTACTTC. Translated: CATKGEYEQYF.

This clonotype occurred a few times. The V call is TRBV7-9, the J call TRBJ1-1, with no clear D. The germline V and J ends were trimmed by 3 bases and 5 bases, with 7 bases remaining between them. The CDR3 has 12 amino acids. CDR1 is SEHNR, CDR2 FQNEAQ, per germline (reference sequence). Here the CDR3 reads CASSFRSTEAFF. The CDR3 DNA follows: TGTGCCAGCAGCTTTCGGTCAACTGAAGCTTTCTTT.

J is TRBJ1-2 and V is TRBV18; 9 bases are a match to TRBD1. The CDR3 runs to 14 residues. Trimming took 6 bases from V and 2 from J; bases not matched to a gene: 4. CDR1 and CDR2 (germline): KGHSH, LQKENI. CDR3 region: CASSRDRANYGYTF. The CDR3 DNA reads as TGTGCCAGCTCCCGGGACAGGGCCAACTATGGCTACACCTTC.